Listed below are T cell receptor beta chains from one sample, sequenced in a study of regulatory T cells in long-lasting Graves disease. MiXCR, applied by TCRdb to the multiplex PCR reads, yields one record per CDR3 protein. This sample has approximately 400,000 distinct CDR3 sequences, with 15% found just once. The same data also contributed to another study, on T cells in Graves' hyperthyroidism and ophthalmopathy.

Specimen: peripheral blood mononuclear cells (PBMCs), collected at new diagnosis, from a patient treated with antithyroid drugs. Receptors originate from a woman aged 40 to 50 with Graves disease. Each CDR3 is given with its conserved first and last residue. The D gene is left open where the match is weak. Part of the rows lack a size; the others show once, few, many or a class for expanded clones.

many	.	TRBV2	TRBJ1-5	CASRLRLGSNSNQPQHF	TGTGCCAGCAGGTTAAGGTTGGGCAGCAATAGCAATCAGCCCCAGCATTTT
many	TRBD2	TRBV12-3/TRBV12-4	TRBJ2-1	CASSFSASGFLPYNEQFF	TGTGCCAGCAGTTTCTCGGCTAGCGGGTTCCTTCCCTACAATGAGCAGTTCTTC
.	.	TRBV7-9	TRBJ1-1	CASSYPRTNEAFF	TGTGCCAGCAGCTATCCCCGGACGAACGAAGCTTTCTTT
many	.	TRBV28	TRBJ1-1	CASSLPNRVANTEAFF	TGTGCCAGCAGTTTACCAAACAGGGTCGCGAACACTGAAGCTTTCTTT
.	TRBD2	TRBV6-2/TRBV6-3	TRBJ2-1	CASSMSVAGAQSSYNEQFF	TGTGCCAGCAGTATGTCGGTAGCGGGAGCCCAGAGCTCCTACAATGAGCAGTTCTTC
few	.	TRBV28	TRBJ1-2	CASRPAGFDYGYTF	TGTGCCAGCAGACCAGCAGGCTTCGACTATGGCTACACCTTC
many	.	TRBV10-3	TRBJ1-3	CAISDRGSAGNTIYF	TGTGCCATCTCCGACCGAGGTTCAGCTGGAAACACCATATATTTT
.	.	TRBV9	TRBJ2-1	CASSGPTGFSYNEQFF	TGTGCCAGCAGCGGTCCTACAGGGTTCTCCTACAATGAGCAGTTCTTC
many	TRBD1	TRBV5-1	TRBJ2-7	CASRMDRAPYYEQYF	TGCGCCAGCAGGATGGACAGGGCGCCCTACTACGAGCAGTACTTC
many	.	TRBV28	TRBJ1-1	CASSFGAGTEAFF	TGTGCCAGCAGTTTTGGGGCGGGCACTGAAGCTTTCTTT
many	TRBD1	TRBV12-3/TRBV12-4	TRBJ1-1	CASRTGIMNTEAFF	TGTGCCAGCAGGACAGGGATCATGAACACTGAAGCTTTCTTT
few	TRBD1	TRBV29-1	TRBJ2-1	CSVTGTGDSSYNEQFF	TGCAGCGTTACCGGGACAGGGGACAGCTCCTACAATGAGCAGTTCTTC
.	.	TRBV5-1	TRBJ2-7	CASSSVPAGSSYEQYF	TGCGCCAGCAGCTCGGTACCGGCAGGAAGCTCCTACGAGCAGTACTTC
many	TRBD1	TRBV30	TRBJ2-1	CAWSADTRTGEQFF	TGTGCCTGGAGTGCCGACACCCGGACAGGGGAGCAGTTCTTC
many	TRBD1	TRBV5-1	TRBJ1-4	CASSQYPTGGENEKLFF	TGCGCCAGCAGCCAATACCCGACAGGGGGCGAGAATGAAAAACTGTTTTTT
.	.	TRBV27	TRBJ1-1	CASNSTEAFF	TGTGCCAGCAATTCGACTGAAGCTTTCTTT
few	TRBD1	TRBV5-1	TRBJ1-1	CASSSGPQGANTEAFF	TGCGCCAGCAGCTCGGGACCCCAGGGGGCAAACACTGAAGCTTTCTTT
many	.	TRBV12-3/TRBV12-4	TRBJ1-4	CASSPIGGANEKLFF	TGTGCCAGCAGTCCCATCGGGGGGGCTAATGAAAAACTGTTTTTT
many	TRBD2	TRBV28	TRBJ2-1	CASSLLTSGRVYEQFF	TGTGCCAGCAGTTTATTAACTAGCGGGAGGGTCTATGAGCAGTTCTTC
few	.	TRBV29-1	TRBJ2-2	CSVVGGSTGELFF	TGCAGCGTTGTCGGCGGAAGCACCGGGGAGCTGTTTTTT
.	.	TRBV6-2/TRBV6-3	TRBJ2-3	CASSYPEGDTQYF	TGTGCCAGCAGTTATCCGGAAGGAGATACGCAGTATTTT
.	.	TRBV6-1	TRBJ2-7	CASSRGGTSYEQYF	TGTGCCAGCAGTCGAGGGGGAACTTCCTACGAGCAGTACTTC
few	.	TRBV7-3	TRBJ2-2	CASSPSYSSGELFF	TGTGCCAGCAGCCCCTCTTACAGTAGCGGGGAGCTGTTTTTT
.	.	TRBV30	TRBJ1-5	CAWSVEGERNQPQHF	TGTGCCTGGAGTGTAGAAGGGGAAAGGAATCAGCCCCAGCATTTT
many	TRBD2	TRBV11-3	TRBJ2-7	CASSLEGTSGNYEQYF	TGTGCCAGCAGCTTAGAAGGAACTAGCGGGAACTACGAGCAGTACTTC
many	TRBD1	TRBV18	TRBJ2-7	CASSPDRGRAYEQYF	TGTGCCAGCTCACCAGACAGGGGGCGGGCCTACGAGCAGTACTTC
few	.	TRBV6-1	TRBJ1-2	CASNRGVYGYTF	TGTGCCAGCAATCGGGGCGTCTATGGCTACACCTTC
many	.	TRBV11-2	TRBJ2-2	CASSLDPRPGELFF	TGTGCCAGCAGCTTGGATCCGAGACCCGGGGAGCTGTTTTTT
many	.	TRBV12-3/TRBV12-4	TRBJ2-1	CASSPPPLGYNEQFF	TGTGCCAGCAGTCCCCCCCCGTTGGGGTACAATGAGCAGTTCTTC
many	TRBD1	TRBV7-3	TRBJ1-2	CASSSDRGPNYGYTF	TGTGCCAGCAGCTCGGACAGGGGGCCTAACTATGGCTACACCTTC
many	TRBD1	TRBV19	TRBJ2-1	CASSIIRTGGLYEQFF	TGTGCCAGTAGTATAATCAGGACAGGGGGCCTTTATGAGCAGTTCTTC
.	TRBD2	TRBV6-1	TRBJ2-1	CATMGLGQLGNEQFF	TGTGCCACCATGGGACTAGGACAGCTTGGCAATGAGCAGTTCTTC
many	.	TRBV27	TRBJ2-1	CASSLEPRGYYNEQFF	TGTGCCAGCAGTTTGGAACCCAGGGGATACTACAATGAGCAGTTCTTC
many	.	TRBV27	TRBJ1-6	CASSLSGGYNSPLHF	TGTGCCAGCAGTTTAAGTGGGGGTTACAATTCACCCCTCCACTTT
.	TRBD2	TRBV3-1	TRBJ2-1	CASSGGDPSYNEQFF	TGTGCCAGCTCCGGGGGGGATCCCTCCTACAATGAGCAGTTCTTC
many	.	TRBV7-2	TRBJ2-1	CASSSTVGLRVYNEQFF	TGTGCCAGCAGCTCCACGGTTGGGTTGCGGGTCTACAATGAGCAGTTCTTC
many	.	TRBV27	TRBJ2-1	CASSLYGGGGNNEQFF	TGTGCCAGCAGTTTATACGGCGGAGGAGGGAACAATGAGCAGTTCTTC
many	.	TRBV9	TRBJ2-7	CASSVEPGPTQVQYF	TGTGCCAGCAGCGTAGAACCAGGGCCTACTCAGGTGCAGTACTTC
few	.	TRBV18	TRBJ2-7	CASSPTNYEQYF	TGTGCCAGCTCACCAACTAACTACGAGCAGTACTTC
.	TRBD2	TRBV6-9	TRBJ2-1	CASSYRLAGINEQFF	TGTGCCAGCAGTTACCGGCTAGCGGGAATCAATGAGCAGTTCTTC
.	TRBD1	TRBV28	TRBJ2-1	CASSLWTGTGDFSEQFF	TGTGCCAGCAGTTTATGGACCGGGACAGGGGATTTCTCTGAGCAGTTCTTC
many	.	TRBV7-8	TRBJ1-1	CASSLASTEPNTEAFF	TGTGCCAGCAGCTTAGCGTCGACAGAGCCGAACACTGAAGCTTTCTTT
few	.	TRBV18	TRBJ2-7	CASSPPGFSSYEQYF	TGTGCCAGCTCACCCCCGGGTTTTAGCTCCTACGAGCAGTACTTC
.	TRBD2	TRBV20-1	TRBJ2-1	CSAWTSGSMNEQFF	TGCAGTGCCTGGACTAGCGGGAGTATGAATGAGCAGTTCTTC
.	.	TRBV24-1	TRBJ1-5	CATSDFGYYYQPQHF	TGTGCCACCAGTGATTTTGGGTACTACTATCAGCCCCAGCATTTT
many	.	TRBV15	TRBJ2-7	CATSYHRTKTAEQYF	TGTGCCACCAGCTACCACCGGACTAAAACCGCCGAGCAGTACTTC
many	TRBD1	TRBV19	TRBJ1-1	CASSPGQGLITEAFF	TGTGCCAGTAGCCCGGGACAGGGGTTGATCACTGAAGCTTTCTTT
.	.	TRBV28	TRBJ2-5	CASSLSRSGETQYF	TGTGCCAGCAGTTTGAGTCGGAGTGGAGAGACCCAGTACTTC
many	TRBD2	TRBV11-2	TRBJ2-7	CASSSFSGLANEQYF	TGTGCCAGCAGCTCCTTTTCGGGACTAGCAAACGAGCAGTACTTC
many	TRBD2	TRBV28	TRBJ2-7	CASRSLLAGVYEQYF	TGTGCCAGCAGATCCCTACTAGCGGGAGTGTACGAGCAGTACTTC
.	.	TRBV7-9	TRBJ1-1	CASSPGLSGTEAFF	TGTGCCAGCAGCCCAGGTTTGAGTGGCACTGAAGCTTTCTTT
.	.	TRBV30	TRBJ1-5	CAGEKQPQHF	TGTGCCGGTGAGAAACAGCCCCAGCATTTT
few	.	TRBV25-1	TRBJ1-1	CASSESGIPAFF	TGTGCCAGCAGTGAATCGGGGATCCCGGCTTTCTTT
few	TRBD2	TRBV18	TRBJ2-3	CASSGLAEDTQYF	TGTGCCAGCTCAGGACTAGCGGAAGATACGCAGTATTTT
many	.	TRBV13	TRBJ2-1	CASSPGGLFREQFF	TGTGCCAGCAGCCCTGGGGGCTTATTCCGAGAGCAGTTCTTC